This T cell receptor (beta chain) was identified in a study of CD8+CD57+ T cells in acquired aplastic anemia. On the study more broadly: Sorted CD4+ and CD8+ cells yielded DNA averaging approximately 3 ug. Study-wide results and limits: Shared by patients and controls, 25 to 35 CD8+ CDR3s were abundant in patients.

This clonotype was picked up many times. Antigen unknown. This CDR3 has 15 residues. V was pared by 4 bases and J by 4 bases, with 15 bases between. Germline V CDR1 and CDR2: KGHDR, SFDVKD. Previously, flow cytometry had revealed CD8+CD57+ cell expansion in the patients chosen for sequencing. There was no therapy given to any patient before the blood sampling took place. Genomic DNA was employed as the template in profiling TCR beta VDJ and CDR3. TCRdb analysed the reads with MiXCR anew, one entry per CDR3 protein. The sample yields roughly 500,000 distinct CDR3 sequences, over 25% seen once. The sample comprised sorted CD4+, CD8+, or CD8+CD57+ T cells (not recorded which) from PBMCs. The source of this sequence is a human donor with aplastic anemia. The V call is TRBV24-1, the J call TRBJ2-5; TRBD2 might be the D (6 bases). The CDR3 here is CATSELTGGRETQYF. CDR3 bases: TGTGCCACCAGTGAGCTCACCGGGGGTCGAGAGACCCAGTACTTC.